This entry concerns a single T cell receptor beta chain. These data originate in a study of control samples from healthy donors and cancer patients. Sequencing was performed with immunoSEQ multiplex PCR; in TCRdb, only in-frame clones are kept and a portion is missing. The table records some 40,000 clones, 94% of them present only once. CDR1 is LNHDA, CDR2 SQIVND, per germline (reference sequence). The V gene lost 8 bases and the J gene lost 4 bases, with 18 bases spanning the gap. The CDR3 length is 15 residues. This chain links TRBV19 with TRBJ1-5; D gene uncertain. The sequence came from a man aged 55-75 years in good health. The sample comprised blood. The CDR3 loop is CASLPLEADNQPQHF. For the CDR3, the DNA is TGTGCCAGTCTGCCGCTTGAGGCAGATAATCAGCCCCAGCATTTT.